The 31 T cell receptor beta chains reported below all come from one sample, sequenced in a study of vaccination effects on CD4 cells after COVID-19. Which antigens these TCRs recognize remains unknown. Profiling relied on immunoSEQ multiplex PCR, and the TCRdb table lists in-frame clones only, not all of them. The table has about 58,000 clones, over 65% seen once. CD4+ T cells were isolated after less than 12 days of culture. The specimen comprised CD4+ T cells from PBMCs cultured without peptide, sampled before COVID-19 vaccination. The receptors shown here come from a human donor who received a COVID-19 vaccine.

The V gene is TRBV3-1 (or the pseudogene TRBV3-2), the J gene TRBJ1-2; possibly TRBD1 for D (5 bases). Germline CDR1 and CDR2: LGHDT and YNNKEL (reference sequence). The V gene lost 1 base and the J gene lost 4 bases, with 10 bases spanning the gap. CDR3 size: 14 residues. The CDR3 DNA sequence: TGTGCCAGCAGCCAAGGTTCCAGGGTCTATGGCTACACCTTC. Translation gives CASSQGSRVYGYTF.

The sample holds a few counts of this clone. The chain links TRBV18 to TRBJ2-2, with D hard to call. Germline CDR1 is KGHSH and CDR2 is LQKENI. This CDR3 spans 12 amino acids. Trimming pared 3 bases from V and 3 bases from J, leaving 2 bases between. The CDR3 is CASSPDTGELFF. In DNA, the CDR3 is TGTGCCAGCTCACCCGACACCGGGGAGCTGTTTTTT.

V and J are TRBV9 and TRBJ2-4; TRBD1 might be the D (7 bases). CDR1 is SGDLS, CDR2 YYNGEE, per germline. Deletions cut 0 bases from V and 8 bases from J, with 18 bases between. The CDR3 is 16 residues long. The DNA of the CDR3 is TGTGCCAGCAGCGTAGATGGCAGGGGGGCGTGGGACATTCAGTACTTC. It yields the protein CASSVDGRGAWDIQYF.

V gene TRBV14 combines with J gene TRBJ2-1; no reliable D call. The ends were cut back, 0 bases at V and 6 bases at J, with 12 bases in the middle. This CDR3 comprises 15 residues. Per the germline V gene, CDR1 is SGHDN and CDR2 is FVKESK. CDR3 nucleotides: TGTGCCAGCAGCCAAGATCTCGGGCGCCGCAATGAGCAGTTCTTC. Residues: CASSQDLGRRNEQFF.

As to this clone: The sample carries other DNA sequences with the same CDR3. The chain carries TRBV27 and TRBJ1-2; D remains ambiguous. CDR1 and CDR2 (germline): MNHEY, SMNVEV (reference sequence). Trimming pared 6 bases from V and 4 bases from J, leaving 15 bases between. The CDR3 has 14 residues. The CDR3 nucleotides read TGTGCCAGCAGATTGGATAGGCCCCCCTATGGCTACACCTTC. This encodes CASRLDRPPYGYTF.

The rearrangement links TRBV7-8 to TRBJ1-1; D might be TRBD1 (5 bases). The germline V and J ends were trimmed by 5 bases and 4 bases, with 17 bases remaining between them. The CDR3 is made up of 15 amino acids. CDR1 and CDR2 from the germline V gene are SGHVS and FQNEAQ. The CDR3 is CASSDWGSGGTEAFF. In nucleotides, the CDR3 is TGTGCCAGCAGCGACTGGGGTTCGGGGGGCACTGAAGCTTTCTTT.

The chain couples TRBV7-2 to TRBJ1-2; D is unclear. The V and J ends lost 1 base and 8 bases respectively, with 11 bases between them. Germline V gives CDR1 SGHTA, CDR2 FQGNSA. The CDR3 sequence is 13 residues long. CDR3 sequence (DNA): TGTGCCAGCAGCTTAGGTAAAACGGGAGGCTACACCTTC. Encoded protein: CASSLGKTGGYTF.

V gene TRBV7-2 combines with J gene TRBJ1-2, with 7 bases that match TRBD1. This CDR3 contains 16 residues. J lost 8 bases, V lost 3 bases, and 15 bases had no gene match. CDR1 and CDR2 (germline): SGHTA, FQGNSA. This CDR3 is CASSFQTGTERRGYTF. In DNA, the CDR3 is TGTGCCAGCAGCTTCCAAACCGGGACAGAAAGGAGAGGCTACACCTTC.

This sequence joins TRBV6-5 and TRBJ2-1; tentative D call: TRBD2 (6 bases). Trimming shortened V by 8 bases and J by 7 bases, and 15 bases separated the two germline ends. The CDR3 is 13 amino acids. Germline CDR1 and CDR2: MNHEY and SVGAGI. The CDR3 nucleotides read TGTGCCAGCGCCGAGAACAGCGGGAATGAGCAGTTCTTC. It yields the protein CASAENSGNEQFF.

J is TRBJ2-3 and V is TRBV5-1, with D perhaps matching TRBD1 (5 bases). V was trimmed by 1 base and J by 5 bases, leaving 11 bases between them. The CDR3 is 14 residues long. Germline values: CDR1 SGHRS, CDR2 YFSETQ. The CDR3 protein is CASSLLQGGDTQYF. In nucleotides, the CDR3 is TGCGCCAGCAGCTTGCTGCAGGGCGGAGATACGCAGTATTTT.

CDR3 DNA: TGTGCCAGCACCCGGGGGGGATTTGAGACCCAGTACTTC. This gives the protein CASTRGGFETQYF. The chain employs TRBV28 and TRBJ2-5, with 8 bases lining up with TRBD2. The ends lost 7 bases at V and 5 bases at J; junction bases unmatched: 6. Looked up from germline, CDR1 is MDHEN and CDR2 is SYDVKM. The CDR3 contains 13 residues.

The chain combines TRBV4-1 with TRBJ2-1; D is perhaps TRBD2 (5 bases). The CDR3 covers 16 residues. Germline V CDR1 and CDR2: MGHRA, YSYEKL. V was pared by 4 bases and J by 7 bases, with 20 bases between. CDR3 residues: CASSPRTSSANNEQFF. The CDR3 DNA sequence: TGCGCCAGCAGCCCGCGGACTTCCTCGGCGAATAATGAGCAGTTCTTC.

V is TRBV5-5 and J is TRBJ1-2, with 7 nucleotides matching TRBD1. This CDR3 has 16 amino acids. Trimming removed 3 bases from V and 3 bases from J; junction bases left unmatched: 11. Germline-derived CDR1 and CDR2 are SGHKS and YYEKEE (reference sequence). The CDR3 DNA is TGTGCCAGCAGCTCTCCGGAGGGGGCGCAGGACTATGGCTACACCTTC. Translated, it gives CASSSPEGAQDYGYTF.

The chain is built from TRBV5-6 and TRBJ1-2; D is unclear. CDR3 length equals 14 residues. Trimming removed 4 bases at V and 7 bases at J, with 17 bases between. Germline CDR1 reads SGHDT; CDR2 reads YYEEEE. CDR3 protein: CASSLAIFVTGYTF. CDR3 nucleotide sequence: TGTGCCAGCAGCCTGGCCATCTTTGTAACTGGCTACACCTTC. Full variable domain (missing parts from reference TRBV5-6 and TRBJ1-2): DAGVTQSPTHLIKTRGQQVTLRCSPKSGHDTVSWYQQALGQGPQFIFQYYEEEERQRGNFPDRFSGHQFPNYSSELNVNALLLGDSALYLCASSLAIFVTGYTFGSGTRLTVV.

The chain joins TRBV7-2 to TRBJ1-3, with 9 bases lining up with TRBD1. With 5 bases clipped from V and 3 bases from J, the junction kept 8 bases outside the gene matches. There are 16 residues in the CDR3. Germline CDR1 is SGHTA and CDR2 is FQGNSA. CDR3 DNA: TGTGCCAGCAGCCCGTGGGGGGGACAGGGTGGAAACACCATATATTTT. Its protein product is CASSPWGGQGGNTIYF.

The chain links TRBV5-1 to TRBJ2-7, with TRBD1 matching 10 bases. Germline values: CDR1 SGHRS, CDR2 YFSETQ. This CDR3 contains 14 residues. V shed 4 bases, J shed 3 bases, and the junction held 4 bases outside the gene matches. The CDR3 nucleotides are TGCGCCAGCAGCGCGACAGGGGGCAGCTACGAGCAGTACGTC. Translating gives CASSATGGSYEQYV.

The rearrangement uses TRBV5-4 and TRBJ1-2; D is possibly TRBD1 (5 bases). Germline V lookup: CDR1 SGHNT, CDR2 YYREEE (reference sequence). The CDR3 is 12 residues long. Trimming left V 4 bases short and J 4 bases short, with 8 bases between. The CDR3 DNA reads as TGTGCCAGCAGCGCGGACACCTATGGCTACACCTTC. Protein sequence: CASSADTYGYTF.

The V call is TRBV11-3, the J call TRBJ2-1; D is ambiguous. Between the trimmed V and J ends, which lost 1 base and 11 bases, there was a span of 12 bases. CDR3 size: 13 residues. Germline CDR1 SGHNT, CDR2 YENEEA. This chain's CDR3 is CASSLASAAQQFF. The CDR3 nucleotides are TGTGCCAGCAGCTTAGCGTCGGCGGCGCAGCAGTTCTTC.

The gene calls are TRBV2 and TRBJ1-2; 7 bases are shared with TRBD1. The CDR3 totals 13 residues. CDR1 and CDR2 (germline): SNHLY, FYNNEI. The trim removed 6 bases at V and 5 bases at J, leaving 6 bases unmatched. This CDR3 is CASRQGLNYGYTF. The CDR3, as DNA: TGTGCCAGCAGACAGGGGTTAAATTATGGCTACACCTTC. Drawing the rest from reference TRBV2 and TRBJ1-2, the complete variable domain is EPEVTQTPSHQVTQMGQEVILRCVPISNHLYFYWYRQILGQKVEFLVSFYNNEISEKSEIFDDQFSVERPDGSNFTLKIRSTKLEDSAMYFCASRQGLNYGYTFGSGTRLTVV.

The chain has TRBV12-5 and TRBJ2-5, with TRBD1 matching over 8 bases. There are 15 residues in the CDR3. The V segment lost 2 bases and the J segment 0 bases; nucleotides outside the gene matches: 2. The V gene's germline CDR1 is LGHNT and CDR2 FRNRAP. The CDR3 loop reads CASGLRTGYQETQYF. DNA for the CDR3: TGTGCTAGTGGTTTGAGGACAGGGTACCAAGAGACCCAGTACTTC. The whole variable domain, remainder taken from reference TRBV12-5 and TRBJ2-5, is DARVTQTPRHKVTEMGQEVTMRCQPILGHNTVFWYRQTMMQGLELLAYFRNRAPLDDSGMPKDRFSAEMPDATLATLKIQPSEPRDSAVYFCASGLRTGYQETQYFGPGTRLLVL.

The chain's CDR3 is CASSYSGQGNSPLHF. The CDR3 region has the DNA TGTGCCAGCAGTTACTCGGGACAGGGTAATTCACCCCTCCACTTT. The rearrangement joins TRBV6-5 to TRBJ1-6; 9 bases are a match to TRBD1. The CDR3 is 15 residues long. V dropped 0 bases and J dropped 6; count of bases not matched to a gene: 0. Germline assignment: CDR1 MNHEY and CDR2 SVGAGI.

The genes are TRBV6-2 or TRBV6-3 and TRBJ2-1; 8 positions agree with TRBD2. The germline gives CDR1 MNHEY, CDR2 SVGEGT. The V segment lost 6 bases and the J segment 0 bases; nucleotides outside the gene matches: 7. The CDR3 extends over 16 amino acids. CDR3 amino acids: CASSDPGTSSYNEQFF. In DNA, the CDR3 is TGTGCCAGCAGCGACCCCGGGACTAGCTCCTACAATGAGCAGTTCTTC.

The chain employs TRBV18 and TRBJ2-3; either TRBD1 or TRBD2 may fit D (5 bases each). The CDR3 loop spans 16 amino acids. CDR1 and CDR2 from the germline V gene are KGHSH and LQKENI. The V end was cut by 5 bases, the J end by 0 bases, with 15 bases between. The CDR3 spells CASSEFGTYSTDTQYF. Written as DNA, the CDR3 is TGTGCCAGCTCAGAGTTCGGGACCTATAGCACAGATACGCAGTATTTT. The full variable domain, its missing parts supplied by reference TRBV18 and TRBJ2-3, is NAGVMQNPRHLVRRRGQEARLRCSPMKGHSHVYWYRQLPEEGLKFMVYLQKENIIDESGMPKERFSAEFPKEGPSILRIQQVVRGDSAAYFCASSEFGTYSTDTQYFGPGTRLTVL.

The chain carries TRBV19 and TRBJ2-3; TRBD1 agrees at 7 bases. V shed 6 bases, J shed 3 bases, and the junction held 12 bases outside the gene matches. CDR1 is LNHDA and CDR2 is SQIVND in the germline V gene (reference sequence). The CDR3 has 16 residues. CDR3 DNA sequence: TGTGCCAGTAGCCTCCGAGAGGGGGCGAGGACAGATACGCAGTATTTT. Its protein product is CASSLREGARTDTQYF.

CDR3 protein: CASRAGGYNPKSTDTQYF. DNA of the CDR3: TGTGCCAGTCGAGCGGGGGGATACAATCCGAAAAGCACAGATACGCAGTATTTT. This chain uses TRBV19 with TRBJ2-3; TRBD2 agrees at 9 bases. The CDR3 is made up of 18 amino acids. Germline V gene sequence: CDR1 LNHDA, CDR2 SQIVND (reference sequence). The V segment lost 8 bases and the J segment 0 bases; nucleotides outside the gene matches: 15.

This clone has more than one count but fewer than ten. The chain has TRBV5-1 and TRBJ1-1; no clear D gene. V lost 6 bases to trimming and J lost 4 bases, with 16 bases between them. The CDR3 spans 14 residues. CDR1 is SGHRS and CDR2 is YFSETQ in the germline V gene. CDR3 sequence (DNA): TGCGCCAGCACCCCGTTGGGATCGGGCACTGAAGCTTTCTTT. It yields the protein CASTPLGSGTEAFF. The whole variable domain, filled in from reference TRBV5-1 and TRBJ1-1, reads KAGVTQTPRYLIKTRGQQVTLSCSPISGHRSVSWYQQTPGQGLQFLFEYFSETQRNKGNFPGRFSGRQFSNSRSEMNVSTLELGDSALYLCASTPLGSGTEAFFGQGTRLTVV.

The chain employs TRBV2 and TRBJ2-4; the match to TRBD1 covers 9 bases. Trimming took 4 bases from V and 7 from J; bases not matched to a gene: 5. This CDR3 comprises 14 residues. Germline-derived CDR1 and CDR2 are SNHLY and FYNNEI. This chain's CDR3 is CASSGRTGDNIQYF. CDR3 DNA: TGTGCCAGCAGTGGGAGGACAGGGGACAACATTCAGTACTTC.

The gene calls are TRBV4-1 and TRBJ2-6; 9 bases are a match to TRBD2. Looked up from germline, CDR1 is MGHRA and CDR2 is YSYEKL. This CDR3 has 19 residues. Germline trimming cut 0 bases from V and 0 bases from J; bases unmatched to any gene: 6. The CDR3 DNA follows: TGCGCCAGCAGCCAAGAGAAACAAGCGGGGGGCTCTGGGGCCAACGTCCTGACTTTC. It yields the protein CASSQEKQAGGSGANVLTF.

The J gene is TRBJ1-6, the V gene TRBV3-1 (or the pseudogene TRBV3-2); weak D call: TRBD1 (6 bases). The CDR3 has 18 amino acids. The V end was cut by 4 bases, the J end by 3 bases, with 19 bases between. CDR1 LGHDT and CDR2 YNNKEL come from the germline V gene (reference sequence). DNA of the CDR3: TGTGCCAGCAGCCCCAGGGGCTCCCCTGGGGTCTATAATTCACCCCTCCACTTT. Its translation is CASSPRGSPGVYNSPLHF.

The chain has TRBV6-5 and TRBJ1-1, with 7 bases aligning to TRBD1. Germline CDR1 MNHEY, CDR2 SVGAGI. This CDR3 region has 14 residues. V lost 1 base to trimming and J lost 5 bases; unmatched junction nucleotides: 4. CDR3: CASSYLTGDTEAFF. CDR3 in DNA: TGTGCCAGCAGTTACTTAACAGGGGATACTGAAGCTTTCTTT.

The chain couples TRBV2 to TRBJ1-5, with TRBD1 matching 8 bases. Germline CDR1 reads SNHLY; CDR2 reads FYNNEI. With 2 bases clipped from V and 5 bases from J, the junction kept 2 bases outside the gene matches. This CDR3 contains 14 residues. The CDR3 DNA sequence: TGTGCCAGCAGTGAATGGGACAGGTATCAGCCCCAGCATTTT. This codes for CASSEWDRYQPQHF.